The 11 T cell receptor beta chains presented below share a single source sample, sequenced in a study of T-cell memory formation after mild COVID-19. Each CDR3 protein gets one entry after TCRdb re-called the 5' RACE reads with MiXCR. This sample yields 58,000 or so distinct CDR3 sequences, of which about a quarter are seen a single time; 35% to 45% belongs to the top ten. Sequencing was carried out using PBMCs or a T cell subset sorted from them (not recorded which). The source is a man between 18 and 29 years old who had mild COVID-19 (a few samples of this study predate the infection). Cell type and time point are not known.

The V and J genes are TRBV9 and TRBJ1-1; TRBD1 might be the D (5 bases). The V gene lost 0 bases and the J gene lost 6 bases, with 9 bases spanning the gap. Germline V gives CDR1 SGDLS, CDR2 YYNGEE. CDR3 size: 13 residues. The CDR3 coding sequence is TGTGCCAGCAGCGTAGCATCAGGGCCTGAAGCTTTCTTT. Translated, it gives CASSVASGPEAFF.

In this sample, this clonotype turned up many times. The CDR3: CASSQEEWGLPNQPQHF. CDR3 DNA: TGCGCCAGCAGCCAAGAGGAATGGGGACTTCCCAATCAGCCCCAGCATTTT. The rearrangement links TRBV4-1 to TRBJ1-5; D might be TRBD1 (5 bases). The CDR3 spans 17 residues. Per the germline V gene, CDR1 is MGHRA and CDR2 is YSYEKL. V lost 0 bases, J lost 3 bases, and 15 bases lay in between.

The rearrangement joins TRBV9 to TRBJ2-1, with TRBD2 identical over 7 bases. Looked up from germline, CDR1 is SGDLS and CDR2 is YYNGEE. There are 14 residues in the CDR3. J lost 6 bases, V lost 4 bases, and 7 bases had no gene match. The CDR3 reads CASSPGLVPNEQFF. The CDR3 DNA sequence: TGTGCCAGCAGCCCCGGACTAGTACCCAATGAGCAGTTCTTC.

The genes are TRBV7-2 and TRBJ2-3; the match to TRBD2 covers 10 bases. With V trimmed by 4 bases and J by 7 bases, 11 bases remained unmatched. The CDR3 has 16 amino acids. Germline V lookup: CDR1 SGHTA, CDR2 FQGNSA. The CDR3 sequence: CASSYSGGVLRHTQYF. The CDR3 nucleotides are TGTGCCAGCAGCTACAGCGGGGGGGTCCTCCGACATACGCAGTATTTT.

This sequence joins TRBV4-1 and TRBJ1-5; D gene ambiguous. Trimming stripped 0 bases from V and 0 bases from J, with 6 bases between. CDR3 size: 15 residues. CDR1 and CDR2 from the germline V gene are MGHRA and YSYEKL. The CDR3 coding sequence is TGCGCCAGCAGCCAAGAACGGTATAGCAATCAGCCCCAGCATTTT. Translation: CASSQERYSNQPQHF.

V and J are TRBV20-1 and TRBJ2-1, with 11 bases aligning to TRBD2. This CDR3 spans 12 amino acids. V lost 6 bases, J lost 9 bases, and 4 bases stayed unmatched. Germline CDR1 and CDR2: DFQATT and SNEGSKA (reference sequence). CDR3 protein: CSARLAGPEQFF. CDR3 coding DNA: TGCAGTGCCAGACTAGCGGGACCTGAGCAGTTCTTC.

The V gene is TRBV29-1, the J gene TRBJ1-1; TRBD1 is a possible D gene (5 bases). CDR1 is SQVTM, CDR2 ANQGSEA, per germline. The CDR3 spans 12 residues. The V gene lost 7 bases and the J gene lost 2 bases, with 11 bases spanning the gap. DNA of the CDR3: TGCAGCGCACAGGCTGCAAACACTGAAGCTTTCTTT. Encoded protein: CSAQAANTEAFF.

By share, this clonotype ranks as medium-sized (0.01 to 0.1%). The rearrangement uses TRBV4-2 and TRBJ2-2; 9 bases map to TRBD1. V shed 1 base, J shed 3 bases, and the junction held 0 bases outside the gene matches. Germline V lookup: CDR1 LGHNA, CDR2 YNFKEQ. The CDR3 runs to 15 residues. CDR3: CASSQGQGDTGELFF. CDR3 nucleotide sequence: TGTGCCAGCAGCCAAGGACAGGGGGACACCGGGGAGCTGTTTTTT.

The gene calls are TRBV5-1 and TRBJ2-5, with a tentative D call TRBD2 (5 bases). V was pared by 0 bases and J by 1 base, with 10 bases between. CDR1 SGHRS and CDR2 YFSETQ come from the germline V gene. The CDR3 is 15 amino acids. CDR3 nucleotides: TGCGCCAGCAGCTTGGAGGGAGACCCCCAAGAGACCCAGTACTTC. Protein product: CASSLEGDPQETQYF.

V is TRBV4-1 and J is TRBJ1-4; D may be TRBD1 (5 bases). Germline loops: CDR1 MGHRA, CDR2 YSYEKL. The germline V and J ends were trimmed by 4 bases and 8 bases, with 17 bases remaining between them. This CDR3 contains 15 residues. Here the CDR3 DNA reads TGCGCCAGCAGCCCCAGGGCAGTGGAAACAGAAAAACTGTTTTTT. Its translation: CASSPRAVETEKLFF.

The chain recombines TRBV11-2 with TRBJ2-1; no clear D. The V end was cut by 5 bases, the J end by 0 bases, with 5 bases between. The CDR3 loop spans 13 amino acids. Germline V gives CDR1 SGHAT, CDR2 FQNNGV. CDR3 bases: TGTGCCAGCAGCACGCGCTCCTACAATGAGCAGTTCTTC. Translated, it gives CASSTRSYNEQFF.